A selection of T cell receptor beta chains follows, all from one sample in a study of blood T cell repertoires in COVID-19. Clones were sequenced by immunoSEQ multiplex PCR, and TCRdb holds only the in-frame ones, with some missing. Here the sample spans some 200,000 clones, roughly nine tenths being singletons. Source material: PBMCs or T cells enriched from blood (not recorded which). These receptors all come from a woman in her twenties or thirties who had recovered from COVID-19. Each CDR3 is given with its conserved first and last residue. D genes are given only for firm matches. Clone size is shown for a subset of rows, as once, few, many or a class of expanded clone.

clone size,D gene,V gene,J gene,CDR3 protein,CDR3 DNA
.,.,TRBV19,TRBJ1-4,CASQRRRGNEKLFF,TGTGCCAGTCAGCGGAGACGGGGTAATGAAAAACTGTTTTTT
.,TRBD1,TRBV7-2,TRBJ2-5,CASSLIQGTQETQYF,TGTGCCAGCAGCTTGATACAGGGGACCCAAGAGACCCAGTACTTC
.,.,TRBV9,TRBJ1-5,CASSAPPSLQGTSNQPQHF,TGTGCCAGCAGCGCCCCGCCCTCACTACAGGGCACGAGCAATCAGCCCCAGCATTTT
once,.,TRBV4-3,TRBJ1-1,CASSLSFEGNTEAFF,TGCGCCAGCAGCCTTTCTTTCGAGGGCAACACTGAAGCTTTCTTT
.,TRBD2,TRBV9,TRBJ2-2,CASSFPAGGTNTGELFF,TGTGCCAGCAGCTTCCCGGCGGGGGGGACGAACACCGGGGAGCTGTTTTTT
.,TRBD1,TRBV19,TRBJ1-5,CASSTRDRGGQPQHF,TGTGCCAGTAGTACCAGGGACAGGGGCGGGCAGCCCCAGCATTTT
.,.,TRBV19,TRBJ2-1,CASHPGTTTNEQFF,TGTGCCAGCCACCCCGGGACAACGACAAATGAGCAGTTCTTC
.,.,TRBV14,TRBJ2-7,CASSQDLGWEQYF,TGTGCCAGCAGCCAAGATTTGGGCTGGGAGCAGTACTTC
.,.,TRBV19,TRBJ1-1,CASTNRGGAVGNTEAFF,TGTGCCAGTACCAATCGAGGAGGGGCCGTGGGGAACACTGAAGCTTTCTTT
once,TRBD1,TRBV18,TRBJ1-2,CASSRFRDSKEGNYGYTF,TGTGCCAGCTCACGTTTTCGGGACAGCAAAGAGGGGAACTATGGCTACACCTTC
once,.,TRBV27,TRBJ1-3,CASSTQTGPGNTIYF,TGTGCCAGCAGCACCCAGACAGGACCTGGAAACACCATATATTTT
.,TRBD1,TRBV27,TRBJ1-2,CASTPYGTGVPWYGYTF,TGTGCCAGCACCCCCTACGGGACAGGGGTACCTTGGTATGGCTACACCTTC
.,.,TRBV19,TRBJ1-5,CASRPLTGANGGNQPQHF,TGTGCCAGTAGGCCACTGACAGGAGCTAATGGGGGCAATCAGCCCCAGCATTTT
.,TRBD1,TRBV2,TRBJ2-2,CASSAQGIDTGELFF,TGTGCCAGCAGTGCACAGGGGATCGACACCGGGGAGCTGTTTTTT
.,.,TRBV18,TRBJ2-7,CASSPSDEQYF,TGTGCCAGCTCACCTTCGGACGAGCAGTACTTC
.,.,TRBV7-8,TRBJ1-4,CASSPDREKLFF,TGTGCCAGCAGCCCAGACAGGGAAAAACTGTTTTTT
.,.,TRBV6-5,TRBJ1-3,CASSRAGAGNTIYF,TGTGCCAGCAGCCGGGCAGGGGCTGGAAACACCATATATTTT
.,.,TRBV10-3,TRBJ1-5,CATSADLNGPQHF,TGTGCCACCTCTGCGGATCTCAACGGGCCCCAGCATTTT
.,.,TRBV6-2/TRBV6-3,TRBJ2-7,CASSPGLREQYF,TGTGCCAGCAGCCCGGGACTTAGGGAGCAGTACTTC
few,TRBD1,TRBV18,TRBJ1-1,CASSPLPAGGKDTEAFF,TGTGCCAGCTCACCACTCCCGGCAGGGGGCAAGGACACTGAAGCTTTCTTT
once,.,TRBV29-1,TRBJ2-3,CSASSDSGGTDTQYF,TGCAGCGCCTCCTCCGACAGTGGCGGCACAGATACGCAGTATTTT
once,.,TRBV5-4,TRBJ1-4,CASSLKLNEKLFF,TGTGCCAGCAGCCTTAAGCTTAATGAAAAACTGTTTTTT
.,TRBD1,TRBV18,TRBJ1-6,CASSTRGSGQHNSPLHF,TGTGCCAGCTCCACAAGGGGATCGGGACAGCATAATTCACCCCTCCACTTT
.,.,TRBV2,TRBJ1-2,CASSGRETYGYTF,TGTGCCAGCAGTGGCCGAGAAACCTATGGCTACACCTTC
.,.,TRBV2,TRBJ1-4,CASSGGAGSATNEKLFF,TGTGCCAGCAGTGGAGGTGCAGGGTCGGCAACTAATGAAAAACTGTTTTTT
.,.,TRBV3-1/TRBV3-2,TRBJ1-3,CASSPTRGGTGNTIYF,TGTGCCAGCAGCCCTACTCGGGGGGGAACTGGAAACACCATATATTTT
few,TRBD1,TRBV5-1,TRBJ1-2,CASSQGQNSANYGYTF,TGCGCCAGCAGCCAGGGACAGAACTCAGCTAACTATGGCTACACCTTC
.,.,TRBV27,TRBJ2-7,CASSLTAGAYEQYF,TGTGCCAGCAGTTTAACGGCCGGGGCCTACGAGCAGTACTTC
.,.,TRBV19,TRBJ2-5,CASSGQLSQETQYF,TGTGCCAGCTCCGGACAGCTCTCCCAAGAGACCCAGTACTTC
.,.,TRBV25-1,TRBJ1-3,CASSGLSEVAGNTIYF,TGTGCCAGCAGTGGTCTTAGCGAGGTGGCTGGAAACACCATATATTTT
.,.,TRBV6-2/TRBV6-3,TRBJ2-3,CASSYDGSGRDTQYF,TGTGCCAGCAGTTACGACGGCTCGGGAAGAGATACGCAGTATTTT
.,.,TRBV19,TRBJ1-5,CASSIGGPGGQPQHF,TGTGCCAGTAGTATTGGGGGCCCTGGAGGTCAGCCCCAGCATTTT
.,TRBD1,TRBV18,TRBJ2-7,CASSPGQGEDEQYF,TGTGCCAGCTCACCAGGACAGGGGGAGGACGAGCAGTACTTC
.,.,TRBV5-1,TRBJ2-1,CASSPGGKEQFF,TGCGCCAGCAGCCCCGGGGGTAAAGAGCAGTTCTTC
.,TRBD2,TRBV4-3,TRBJ2-2,CASSQEGLAGVGSTGELFF,TGCGCCAGCAGCCAAGAGGGGCTAGCGGGAGTAGGGAGCACCGGGGAGCTGTTTTTT
.,TRBD2,TRBV27,TRBJ2-2,CASNRHGRTSGRAKTGELFF,TGTGCCAGCAACAGACACGGTAGGACTAGCGGGAGGGCTAAGACCGGGGAGCTGTTTTTT
.,.,TRBV24-1,TRBJ1-2,CATSKRWSYGYTF,TGTGCCACCAGCAAAAGGTGGAGTTATGGCTACACCTTC
.,TRBD1,TRBV9,TRBJ1-2,CASTQGTGPYGYTF,TGTGCCAGCACCCAAGGGACAGGGCCCTATGGCTACACCTTC
.,.,TRBV5-1,TRBJ1-4,CASSLNARGATNEKLFF,TGCGCCAGCAGCTTGAATGCCAGGGGCGCAACTAATGAAAAACTGTTTTTT
.,TRBD1,TRBV4-1,TRBJ1-1,CASSSTPGQTNTEAFF,TGCGCCAGCAGCTCCACCCCGGGACAGACGAACACTGAAGCTTTCTTT
.,TRBD1,TRBV24-1,TRBJ1-2,CATSDQGQGAGYGYTF,TGTGCCACCAGTGACCAGGGACAGGGGGCTGGCTATGGCTACACCTTC
.,TRBD2,TRBV4-2,TRBJ2-3,CASSQDGSREGRTDTQYF,TGTGCCAGCAGCCAAGATGGTTCGCGGGAGGGCCGGACAGATACGCAGTATTTT
.,.,TRBV11-2,TRBJ2-3,CASSLAGNRGSQYF,TGTGCCAGCAGCTTAGCCGGGAATCGGGGGTCGCAGTATTTT
.,.,TRBV5-8,TRBJ1-5,CASAWGQAGNQPQHF,TGTGCCAGCGCCTGGGGGCAGGCGGGCAATCAGCCCCAGCATTTT
.,.,TRBV15,TRBJ1-2,CATSRDLAGAALYGYTF,TGTGCCACCAGCAGAGATCTTGCAGGGGCGGCCCTCTATGGCTACACCTTC
.,.,TRBV5-1,TRBJ2-1,CASSLEAGVSYNEQFF,TGCGCCAGCAGCTTGGAGGCAGGGGTATCCTACAATGAGCAGTTCTTC
.,TRBD2,TRBV7-9,TRBJ2-1,CASSLGLRERHKGNEQFF,TGTGCCAGCAGCTTAGGTCTGCGGGAGCGACATAAAGGGAATGAGCAGTTCTTC
.,.,TRBV24-1,TRBJ1-2,CATSDFRGGNDGYTF,TGTGCCACCAGTGATTTTAGAGGGGGTAATGATGGCTACACCTTC
.,.,TRBV7-9,TRBJ1-6,CASSLQADNSPLHF,TGTGCCAGCAGCTTACAAGCCGATAATTCACCCCTCCACTTT
.,TRBD1,TRBV24-1,TRBJ1-5,CATSDPTGNQPQHF,TGTGCCACCAGTGACCCGACAGGGAATCAGCCCCAGCATTTT
.,.,TRBV7-7,TRBJ2-2,CASSLGTTNTGELFF,TGTGCTAGCAGCTTAGGCACAACGAACACCGGGGAGCTGTTTTTT
.,TRBD2,TRBV5-1,TRBJ2-3,CASSLTSGRGDTQYF,TGCGCCAGCAGCTTAACTAGCGGGAGAGGAGATACGCAGTATTTT
.,TRBD1,TRBV24-1,TRBJ1-1,CATQEQGRTEAFF,TGTGCCACCCAGGAACAGGGGAGGACTGAAGCTTTCTTT
once,TRBD1,TRBV18,TRBJ1-1,CASSPSRDSYTEAFF,TGTGCCAGCTCACCGTCCCGGGACAGTTACACTGAAGCTTTCTTT